Presented here are 27 T cell receptor beta chains from one specimen sequenced in a study of glioma-infiltrating T cells. The iRepertoire nested amplicon-rescue multiplex PCR amplified TCR alpha and beta CDR3s from RNA. MiXCR, applied by TCRdb to the multiplex PCR reads, yields one record per CDR3 protein. This table has approximately 110,000 distinct CDR3 sequences, approximately 26% appearing once. The sample taken for sequencing was glioma tissue, nonneoplastic brain tissue, or PBMCs (not recorded which). The receptors stem from a human donor with low-grade glioma or glioblastoma, undergoing nonglioma brain surgery, or in good health (not recorded which).

At least ten counts were recorded for this clonotype. The chain couples TRBV7-2 to TRBJ2-1; TRBD2 matches at 9 bases. Germline V gene data show CDR1 as SGHTA and CDR2 as FQGNSA. V gave up 2 bases and J gave up 4 bases; unmatched junction bases: 3. The CDR3 is 15 residues long. CDR3 loop: CASSLRREGYNEQFF. DNA for the CDR3: TGTGCCAGCAGCTTAAGGCGGGAGGGTTACAATGAGCAGTTCTTC.

This clonotype has ten or more counts. The gene calls are TRBV7-9 and TRBJ2-7; D remains unclear. Germline V lookup: CDR1 SEHNR, CDR2 FQNEAQ (reference sequence). V dropped 2 bases and J dropped 7 bases, with 6 bases sitting between them. The CDR3 has 11 residues. CDR3 sequence reads: CASSLLTEQYF. The DNA of the CDR3 is TGTGCCAGCAGCTTACTCACGGAGCAGTACTTC.

The sample holds many counts of this clonotype. This chain joins TRBV20-1 and TRBJ2-1; D remains unclear. The CDR3 has 15 residues. CDR1 and CDR2 (germline): DFQATT, SNEGSKA (reference sequence). Trimming cost V 0 bases and J 0 bases, with 9 bases left between them. CDR3 DNA sequence: TGCAGTGCTAGAGATACGACCCGCTCCTACAATGAGCAGTTCTTC. Its translation is CSARDTTRSYNEQFF.

There are many counts of this clonotype. This chain links TRBV11-2 with TRBJ2-1; D not certain. The CDR3 loop spans 14 amino acids. V dropped 0 bases and J dropped 4 bases, with 7 bases sitting between them. Germline-derived CDR1 and CDR2 are SGHAT and FQNNGV. CDR3 protein: CASSLEPVYNEQFF. In DNA form, the CDR3 reads TGTGCCAGCAGCTTAGAGCCGGTTTACAATGAGCAGTTCTTC. The full variable domain, completed using reference TRBV11-2 and TRBJ2-1, is EAGVAQSPRYKIIEKRQSVAFWCNPISGHATLYWYQQILGQGPKLLIQFQNNGVVDDSQLPKDRFSAERLKGVDSTLKIQPAKLEDSAVYLCASSLEPVYNEQFFGPGTRLTVL.

This clonotype was seen ten or more times. This chain links TRBV20-1 with TRBJ2-7; D gene unclear. This CDR3 spans 12 amino acids. V was trimmed by 0 bases and J by 3 bases, leaving 6 bases between them. Germline lookup yields CDR1 DFQATT and CDR2 SNEGSKA (reference sequence). CDR3 nucleotide sequence: TGCAGTGCTAGAGAACCAGGCTACGAGCAGTACTTC. It translates to CSAREPGYEQYF.

The rearrangement uses TRBV29-1 and TRBJ1-1, with D tentatively TRBD1 (5 bases). The germline V gene has CDR1 SQVTM and CDR2 ANQGSEA. V was clipped by 7 bases and J by 0 bases, with 9 bases between them. The CDR3 extends over 12 amino acids. As DNA, the CDR3 is TGCAGCGGAAAGGGGCTGAACACTGAAGCTTTCTTT. This encodes CSGKGLNTEAFF. The variable domain in full, with the rest retrieved from reference TRBV29-1 and TRBJ1-1, is SAVISQKPSRDICQRGTSLTIQCQVDSQVTMMFWYRQQPGQSLTLIATANQGSEATYESGFVIDKFPISRPNLTFSTLTVSNMSPEDSSIYLCSGKGLNTEAFFGQGTRLTVV.

This clonotype was recorded at least ten times. The rearrangement joins TRBV7-2 to TRBJ2-1, with TRBD2 identical over 8 bases. CDR1 and CDR2 (germline): SGHTA, FQGNSA. With V trimmed by 7 bases and J by 2 bases, 4 bases remained unmatched. CDR3 length: 14 residues. The CDR3 DNA is TGTGCCAGCATTCTAGCGGGTACCTACAATGAGCAGTTCTTC. This encodes CASILAGTYNEQFF.

This clonotype showed up many times. The chain recombines TRBV2 with TRBJ2-7; unclear D gene. In germline, CDR1 is SNHLY, CDR2 FYNNEI. The germline V and J ends were trimmed by 2 bases and 8 bases, with 7 bases remaining between them. The CDR3 loop spans 11 amino acids. CDR3 amino acids: CASSELVKQYF. DNA for the CDR3: TGTGCCAGCAGTGAATTGGTGAAGCAGTACTTC.

The genes are TRBV6-5 and TRBJ1-1; 7 bases line up with TRBD1. V gave up 8 bases and J gave up 0 bases; unmatched junction bases: 12. Germline values: CDR1 MNHEY, CDR2 SVGAGI. The CDR3 runs to 16 residues. The CDR3 region has the DNA TGTGCCAGCTCACGACCCTCAGGGGGGGTGAACACTGAAGCTTTCTTT. Translated, it gives CASSRPSGGVNTEAFF.

The sample holds many counts of this clonotype. The chain employs TRBV10-3 and TRBJ2-1; 16 nucleotides match TRBD2. Trimming took 6 bases from V and 7 from J; bases not matched to a gene: 6. Germline CDR1 and CDR2: ENHRY and SYGVKD. CDR3 length: 16 amino acids. This chain's CDR3 is CAIRGTSGRAENEQFF. The CDR3 region has the DNA TGTGCCATCAGGGGGACTAGCGGGAGGGCCGAGAATGAGCAGTTCTTC.

This clonotype was seen many times. The genes are TRBV7-9 and TRBJ2-5, with TRBD1 as a possible D gene (5 bases). V lost 4 bases and J 5 bases, leaving 11 bases between the germline ends. Germline lookup yields CDR1 SEHNR and CDR2 FQNEAQ (reference sequence). The CDR3 runs 13 residues. In DNA form, the CDR3 reads TGTGCCAGCAGCTCCAGGGTTTTGGAGACCCAGTACTTC. Translated: CASSSRVLETQYF.

About this clonotype itself: A much larger clone is a single base away; this may be a read error. J is TRBJ2-7 and V is TRBV12-3 or TRBV12-4; D remains unclear. The CDR3 spans 13 residues. CDR3: CASRPTSSYEQNF. The CDR3 DNA reads TGTGCCAGCAGACCTACCAGCTCCTACGAGCAGAACTTC.

This clonotype was picked up a small number of times. V gene TRBV2 combines with J gene TRBJ1-5; 7 nucleotides agree with TRBD1. Germline V lookup: CDR1 SNHLY, CDR2 FYNNEI. The CDR3 length is 14 residues. J gave up 6 bases and V 5 bases, and 7 bases lay outside the gene matches. The CDR3 bases are TGTGCCAGCAGTCGAGACAGGGACGGTCAGCCCCAGCATTTT. Encoded protein: CASSRDRDGQPQHF.

This clonotype was detected many times. The chain recombines TRBV27 with TRBJ1-5; D not resolved. Trimming removed 5 bases at V and 2 bases at J, with 10 bases between. CDR3 length equals 14 residues. Germline V gene data show CDR1 as MNHEY and CDR2 as SMNVEV (reference sequence). The CDR3 DNA sequence: TGTGCCAGCAGTATATGGCAGGGCAATCAGCCCCAGCATTTT. Translation: CASSIWQGNQPQHF.

Many counts were recorded for this clonotype. V usage is TRBV29-1 and J usage is TRBJ2-1; TRBD2 might be the D (6 bases). This CDR3 region has 14 residues. The germline CDR1 and CDR2 sequences are SQVTM and ANQGSEA. The ends were cut back, 7 bases at V and 4 bases at J, with 17 bases in the middle. The CDR3 bases are TGCAGCGCCGAACGGGGGTCCGGGTACAATGAGCAGTTCTTC. Amino acid sequence: CSAERGSGYNEQFF.

The chain uses TRBV6-2 or TRBV6-3 and TRBJ1-5; a possible D gene is TRBD1 (5 bases). V lost 2 bases to trimming and J lost 5 bases, with 16 bases between them. Germline V CDR1 and CDR2: MNHEY, SVGEGT. CDR3 length: 16 amino acids. The DNA of the CDR3 is TGTGCCAGCAGTTACGGGTTAGGGGTGATCGATCAGCCCCAGCATTTT. This translates into CASSYGLGVIDQPQHF.

This clonotype was seen a few times. This may arise from a read error, as a much more abundant clone is one base away. The chain is built from TRBV7-2 and TRBJ2-7, with 7 bases matching TRBD1. CDR1 SGHTA and CDR2 FQGNSA come from the germline V gene. The length of the CDR3 is 12 residues. The CDR3 loop reads CASSVTGVEQHF. CDR3 DNA: TGTGCCAGCAGCGTTACAGGGGTCGAGCAGCACTTC.

There are many counts of this clonotype. The chain recombines TRBV12-3 or TRBV12-4 with TRBJ1-5; no clear D. CDR3 length equals 13 residues. V lost 3 bases to trimming and J lost 4 bases, with 7 bases between them. The CDR3 spells CASSFFGNQPQHF. DNA for the CDR3: TGTGCCAGCAGTTTTTTTGGAAATCAGCCCCAGCATTTT.

As to this clonotype: Given a much more abundant clone one base away, this may be a read error. V is TRBV6-5 and J is TRBJ2-7; unclear D gene. This CDR3 is 16 amino acids long. Per the germline V gene, CDR1 is MNHEY and CDR2 is SVGAGI. CDR3 coding DNA: TGTGCCAGCAGTTACGCCCTAGGGCCTTCGGTGTACGAGCAGCACTTC. Amino acids: CASSYALGPSVYEQHF.

In its sample, this clonotype was seen many times. The chain is built from TRBV15 and TRBJ1-1; no clear D. CDR1 is LNHNV, CDR2 YYDKDF, per germline (reference sequence). Between the trimmed V and J ends, which lost 5 bases and 0 bases, there was a span of 10 bases. This CDR3 is 14 amino acids long. Written as DNA, the CDR3 is TGTGCCACCAGCGCTTCATTGGTGAACACTGAAGCTTTCTTT. Translation gives CATSASLVNTEAFF.

At least ten counts were recorded for this clonotype. The chain links TRBV20-1 to TRBJ2-7; no clear D. Germline V CDR1 and CDR2: DFQATT, SNEGSKA (reference sequence). The CDR3 runs to 11 residues. V lost 4 bases and J 12 bases, leaving 16 bases between the germline ends. The CDR3 sequence: CSATPRAERYF. The CDR3 DNA reads as TGCAGTGCTACCCCACGGGCAGAAAGGTACTTC.

This clonotype was picked up a small number of times. The gene calls are TRBV19 and TRBJ1-1; TRBD1 might be the D (5 bases). The CDR3 loop spans 18 amino acids. The V gene's germline CDR1 is LNHDA and CDR2 SQIVND (reference sequence). The germline V and J ends were trimmed by 5 bases and 1 base, with 23 bases remaining between them. CDR3 in amino acids: CASSLRPGGVGWNTEAFF. The CDR3 region has the DNA TGTGCCAGTAGTCTCCGCCCTGGGGGGGTCGGATGGAACACTGAAGCTTTCTTT.

To note about this clonotype: The junction departs from the called germline gene at one end, perhaps through a read error. The gene calls are TRBV2 and TRBJ2-1; TRBD2 agrees at 7 bases. Germline V gene data show CDR1 as SNHLY and CDR2 as FYNNEI. The length of the CDR3 is 13 residues. This chain's CDR3 is CASGLAEINEQLF. The CDR3 DNA follows: TGTGCCAGCGGGCTAGCGGAAATCAATGAGCAGCTCTTC.

This clonotype was detected many times. This chain connects TRBV28 to TRBJ1-5; no firm D call. This CDR3 has 15 amino acids. Germline CDR1 MDHEN, CDR2 SYDVKM. V lost 1 base, J lost 2 bases, and 9 bases lay in between. CDR3 loop: CASSLSGFGNQPQHF. CDR3 nucleotide sequence: TGTGCCAGCAGTTTATCAGGATTTGGCAATCAGCCCCAGCATTTT.

This clonotype has ten or more counts. The chain couples TRBV18 to TRBJ2-7, with D unclear. The CDR3 length is 14 residues. Germline CDR1 and CDR2: KGHSH and LQKENI. V was cut by 6 bases and J by 0 bases, with 12 bases left in between. DNA of the CDR3: TGTGCCAGCTCGCGCGGTTCAAGCTCCTACGAGCAGTACTTC. This sequence encodes CASSRGSSSYEQYF. Drawing the rest from reference TRBV18 and TRBJ2-7, the complete variable domain is NAGVMQNPRHLVRRRGQEARLRCSPMKGHSHVYWYRQLPEEGLKFMVYLQKENIIDESGMPKERFSAEFPKEGPSILRIQQVVRGDSAAYFCASSRGSSSYEQYFGPGTRLTVT.

The table lists this clonotype with a few counts. This chain joins TRBV6-1 and TRBJ1-2, with 7 positions matching TRBD1. With 6 bases clipped from V and 2 bases from J, the junction kept 9 bases outside the gene matches. Germline loops: CDR1 MNHNS, CDR2 SASEGT. This CDR3 is 15 amino acids long. CDR3 sequence (DNA): TGTGCCAGCAGCCAACCCGGGACAGACAACTATGGCTACACCTTC. Amino acid sequence: CASSQPGTDNYGYTF.

This clonotype came up once. This rearrangement joins TRBV6-5 to TRBJ2-7; TRBD2 is a possible D gene (6 bases). The ends were cut back, 6 bases at V and 3 bases at J, with 15 bases in the middle. Germline assignment: CDR1 MNHEY and CDR2 SVGAGI. The length of the CDR3 is 14 residues. DNA of the CDR3: TGTGCCAGCAGGCGGGACTCGCGGTACTACGAGCAGTACTTC. Encoded protein: CASRRDSRYYEQYF.